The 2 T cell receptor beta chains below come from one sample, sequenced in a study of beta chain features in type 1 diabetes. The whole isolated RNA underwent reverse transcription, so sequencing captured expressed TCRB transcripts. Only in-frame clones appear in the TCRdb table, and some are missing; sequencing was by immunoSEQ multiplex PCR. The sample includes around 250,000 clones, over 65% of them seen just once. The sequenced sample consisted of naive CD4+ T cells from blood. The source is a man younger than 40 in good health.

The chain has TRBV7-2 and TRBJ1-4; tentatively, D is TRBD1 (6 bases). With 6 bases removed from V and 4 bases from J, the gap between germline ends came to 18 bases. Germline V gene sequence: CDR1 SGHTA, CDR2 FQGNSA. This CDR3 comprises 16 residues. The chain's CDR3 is CASSPLGGRYNEKLFF. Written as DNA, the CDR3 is TGTGCCAGCAGTCCCCTAGGGGGGAGATATAATGAAAAACTGTTTTTT.

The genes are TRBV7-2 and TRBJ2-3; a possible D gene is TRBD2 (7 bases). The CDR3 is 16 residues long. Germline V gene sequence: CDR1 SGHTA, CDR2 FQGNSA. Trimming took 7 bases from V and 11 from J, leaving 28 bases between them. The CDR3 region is CASIPLYGGPAWEQYF. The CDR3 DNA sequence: TGTGCCAGCATCCCACTGTACGGGGGGCCCGCCTGGGAGCAGTATTTT.